This T cell receptor beta chain appears in the sequencing data of a study of shared clonotypes between healthy human individuals. Findings of the study overall: Few donors restricted represented genetic and exposure-history diversity. As a rule, naive subsets had a larger estimated richness than memory subsets.

Points on this clone: The antigen remains undetermined.

Naive CD8 populations comprised CD45RO-negative cells positively selected for CCR7, excluding terminally differentiated effector memory CD45RA+ cells. The donors, all of them Caucasian adults, lived in Nashville, Tennessee. Germline V CDR1 and CDR2: MDHEN, SYDVKM. This CDR3 spans 15 amino acids. Trimming took 7 bases from V and 4 from J; bases not matched to a gene: 11. Each PCR replicate from the sorted subsets contained about 200 ng DNA, which is tens of thousands of T cell genomes. TCRdb's table, derived via immunoSEQ multiplex PCR, lists solely in-frame clones and lacks some. The sample has roughly 2.1 million clones; 93% are singletons.

What was sequenced was naive CD8+ T cells from PBMCs. This sequence originates from a man younger than 35 in good health. Some clones in this sample may be carry-over from other donors' samples. V is TRBV28 and J is TRBJ1-2; TRBD1 agrees at 8 bases. This chain's CDR3 is CASTKWAQGAYGYTF. DNA of the CDR3: TGTGCCAGCACCAAGTGGGCCCAGGGGGCCTATGGCTACACCTTC.